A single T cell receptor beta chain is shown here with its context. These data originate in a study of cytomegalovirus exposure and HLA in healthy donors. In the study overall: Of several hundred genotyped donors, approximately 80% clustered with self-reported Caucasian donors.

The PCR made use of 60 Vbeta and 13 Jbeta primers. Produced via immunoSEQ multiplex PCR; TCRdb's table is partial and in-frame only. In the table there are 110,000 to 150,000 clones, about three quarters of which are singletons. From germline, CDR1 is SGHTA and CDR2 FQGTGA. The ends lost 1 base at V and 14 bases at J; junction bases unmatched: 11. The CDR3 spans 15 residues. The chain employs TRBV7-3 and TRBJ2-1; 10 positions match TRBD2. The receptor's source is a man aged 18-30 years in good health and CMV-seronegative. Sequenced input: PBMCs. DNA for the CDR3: TGTGCCAGCAGCTTAATTGGAGAGCGGGAGGGCCATGAGTTCTTC. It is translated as CASSLIGEREGHEFF.